The source of this T cell receptor (beta chain) is a study of shared clonotypes between healthy human individuals. Each cell subset's genomic DNA was divided evenly among several immunoSEQ plates. Data came from immunoSEQ multiplex PCR; TCRdb stores just in-frame clones and leaves some out. Seen here are fewer than 1.4 million clones, 70% to 80% observed once, and the top ten hold 0.55% to 0.7%. Study-level findings and limits: The four-donor shared clonotypes exceeded non-shared clonotypes in generation probability, with non-shared ones scoring lower. When naive CD4 clonotypes were compared across four donors, around 4.6% were shared.

The CDR3 sequence is 13 residues long. With 10 bases clipped from V and 6 bases from J, the junction kept 5 bases outside the gene matches. Germline V CDR1 and CDR2: MDHEN, SYDVKM. Worth noting for this clone: Its antigen is not identified.

The sequenced sample consisted of memory CD4+ T cells from PBMCs. Subset specified: CD45RA-negative fraction. The clonotype originates from a man aged 18-30 years in good health. Some clones in this sample may be carry-over from other donors' samples. The rearrangement joins TRBV28 to TRBJ2-3; 12 bases agree with TRBD2. CDR3 protein: CATGLAGSDTQYF. CDR3 sequence (DNA): TGTGCCACCGGACTAGCGGGATCGGATACGCAGTATTTT.